The 24 T cell receptor beta chains presented below share a single source sample, sequenced in a study of long-term antiretroviral therapy in people with HIV. Sequencing used immunoSEQ v3.0 at survey level. Data came from immunoSEQ multiplex PCR; TCRdb stores just in-frame clones and leaves some out. The sample yields 9,500 to 15,000 clones, about 81% seen once. The sequencing here drew on unsorted PBMCs, taken roughly 8.1 years after starting antiretroviral therapy. The origin of the receptors is a man aged 50 to 59 with HIV.

This chain links TRBV11-2 with TRBJ1-1; D possibly corresponds to TRBD1 (6 bases). The CDR3 spans 15 residues. Trimming removed 1 base from V and 10 bases from J, with 19 bases in between. From germline, CDR1 is SGHAT and CDR2 FQNNGV. For the CDR3, the DNA is TGTGCCAGCAGCTTAGCGGGGGCAACAGCCCTGGGAGCTTTCTTT. Encoded protein: CASSLAGATALGAFF.

The V call is TRBV13, the J call TRBJ1-3; weak D call: TRBD1 (5 bases). The CDR3 totals 18 residues. Germline V CDR1 and CDR2: PRHDT, FYEKMQ (reference sequence). Trimming shortened V by 5 bases and J by 0 bases, and 20 bases separated the two germline ends. The chain's CDR3 is CASSIFPGGLVSGNTIYF. As DNA, the CDR3 is TGTGCCAGCAGCATCTTCCCTGGGGGACTTGTCTCTGGAAACACCATATATTTT.

The gene calls are TRBV9 and TRBJ2-1, with 9 bases lining up with TRBD1. Trimming cost V 3 bases and J 4 bases; bases outside gene matches: 8. The CDR3 has 16 amino acids. Per the germline V gene, CDR1 is SGDLS and CDR2 is YYNGEE. The CDR3 loop reads CASSGGSDRGYNEQFF. The CDR3 DNA follows: TGTGCCAGCAGCGGGGGGTCGGACAGGGGTTACAATGAGCAGTTCTTC.

This chain links TRBV11-1 with TRBJ1-4; 9 bases fit TRBD1. The CDR3 has 17 amino acids. Per the germline V gene, CDR1 is SGHAT and CDR2 is FQDESV (reference sequence). V trimming: 5 bases; J trimming: 0 bases; junction bases outside the gene matches: 7. In nucleotides, the CDR3 is TGTGCCAGCAGCCTCGGGACAGGGCTTGCAACTAATGAAAAACTGTTTTTT. Protein product: CASSLGTGLATNEKLFF.

This chain uses TRBV6-1 with TRBJ1-4; TRBD1 matches at 7 bases. Looked up from germline, CDR1 is MNHNS and CDR2 is SASEGT. J was trimmed by 7 bases and V by 1 base; bases with no gene match: 15. The CDR3 has 18 residues. CDR3 nucleotide sequence: TGTGCCAGCAGTGAAGTGTTCAGGGGGTGGGGGGGTAGTGAAAAACTGTTTTTT. Translating gives CASSEVFRGWGGSEKLFF.

The CDR3 here is CASGGQGNTGELFF. In DNA form, the CDR3 reads TGTGCCAGCGGGGGACAGGGGAACACCGGGGAGCTGTTTTTT. The rearrangement joins TRBV27 to TRBJ2-2; 9 positions match TRBD1. V lost 8 bases and J lost 1; bases outside the gene matches: 2. This CDR3 contains 14 residues. The germline CDR1 and CDR2 sequences are MNHEY and SMNVEV (reference sequence).

This clone was detected only a few times. J is TRBJ2-1 and V is TRBV29-1, with D possibly being TRBD1 (5 bases). The CDR3 is made up of 14 amino acids. Germline V CDR1 and CDR2: SQVTM, ANQGSEA. V was cut by 3 bases and J by 5 bases, with 14 bases left in between. The chain's CDR3 is CSVDGQGSHNEQFF. The CDR3 DNA sequence: TGCAGCGTTGACGGGCAGGGATCTCACAATGAGCAGTTCTTC.

The chain couples TRBV4-1 to TRBJ2-3; D might be TRBD1 (5 bases). V was clipped by 4 bases and J by 3 bases, with 14 bases between them. This CDR3 region has 15 residues. CDR1 and CDR2 (germline): MGHRA, YSYEKL. The CDR3 nucleotides are TGCGCCAGCAGCCCTGCAGGGTACGGGACAGATACGCAGTATTTT. Protein sequence: CASSPAGYGTDTQYF.

The chain employs TRBV5-1 and TRBJ2-3; a weak D match, TRBD2 (6 bases). The length of the CDR3 is 16 residues. Germline lookup yields CDR1 SGHRS and CDR2 YFSETQ. V lost 0 bases, J lost 2 bases, and 13 bases lay in between. The CDR3 here is CASSLGPGGSTDTQYF. The DNA for the CDR3 is TGCGCCAGCAGCTTGGGCCCCGGGGGTTCCACAGATACGCAGTATTTT.

The rearrangement joins TRBV7-9 to TRBJ2-7; the D gene is possibly TRBD1 (6 bases). Germline values: CDR1 SEHNR, CDR2 FQNEAQ (reference sequence). V dropped 0 bases and J dropped 2 bases, with 14 bases sitting between them. The CDR3 loop spans 16 amino acids. CDR3 residues: CASSLARGVLTYEQYF. The CDR3 region has the DNA TGTGCCAGCAGCTTAGCCAGGGGAGTTTTAACCTACGAGCAGTACTTC. Filled out from reference TRBV7-9 and TRBJ2-7, the complete variable domain reads DTGVSQNPRHKITKRGQNVTFRCDPISEHNRLYWYRQTLGQGPEFLTYFQNEAQLEKSRLLSDRFSAERPKGSFSTLEIQRTEQGDSAMYLCASSLARGVLTYEQYFGPGTRLTVT.

CDR3 bases: TGCGCCAGCAGCTTGCTACAGGGGGCAGAGACTGAAGCTTTCTTT. It codes for CASSLLQGAETEAFF. The chain uses TRBV5-1 and TRBJ1-1; TRBD1 matches at 9 bases. The CDR3 covers 15 residues. With V trimmed by 1 base and J by 5 bases, 6 bases remained unmatched. From germline, CDR1 is SGHRS and CDR2 YFSETQ.

This chain's CDR3 is CASSLGGSPNTEAFF. For the CDR3, the DNA is TGCGCCAGCAGCTTGGGCGGCAGCCCGAACACTGAAGCTTTCTTT. The V call is TRBV5-1, the J call TRBJ1-1; D call uncertain. The length of the CDR3 is 15 residues. Germline assignment: CDR1 SGHRS and CDR2 YFSETQ. The ends were cut back, 0 bases at V and 1 base at J, with 10 bases in the middle.

This clone was observed once. This chain connects TRBV25-1 to TRBJ2-7; tentatively, D is TRBD1 (5 bases). V was cut by 2 bases and J by 3 bases, with 8 bases left in between. The CDR3 length is 13 residues. In germline, CDR1 is MGHDK, CDR2 SYGVNS. Written as DNA, the CDR3 is TGTGCCAGCAGTGAAACAGGTTACTACGAGCAGTACTTC. Protein product: CASSETGYYEQYF.

This sequence joins TRBV19 and TRBJ1-1, with 9 bases identical to TRBD1. The CDR3 sequence is 14 residues long. J was trimmed by 6 bases and V by 5 bases; bases with no gene match: 7. Germline-derived CDR1 and CDR2 are LNHDA and SQIVND (reference sequence). CDR3 coding DNA: TGTGCCAGTAGTCTTCAGGGACAGGGCTCTGAAGCTTTCTTT. Protein sequence: CASSLQGQGSEAFF.

The chain joins TRBV27 to TRBJ1-1, with 8 nucleotides matching TRBD1. The CDR3 consists of 14 residues. Germline V CDR1 and CDR2: MNHEY, SMNVEV (reference sequence). Losses at the gene ends were 0 bases for V and 5 bases for J; bases not matched to a gene: 2. The CDR3 sequence is CASSLSQGATEAFF. CDR3 in DNA: TGTGCCAGCAGTTTATCGCAGGGGGCGACTGAAGCTTTCTTT.

The chain is built from TRBV2 and TRBJ2-1; D uncertain. V dropped 7 bases and J dropped 2 bases, with 6 bases sitting between them. This CDR3 contains 12 residues. The germline V gene encodes CDR1 SNHLY and CDR2 FYNNEI. CDR3 nucleotides: TGTGCCAGCAAGGCTCCCTACAATGAGCAGTTCTTC. Translating gives CASKAPYNEQFF.

The V call is TRBV9, the J call TRBJ1-2; a possible D gene is TRBD1 (6 bases). CDR1 and CDR2 (germline): SGDLS, YYNGEE. V was clipped by 5 bases and J by 6 bases, with 14 bases between them. CDR3 length equals 13 residues. CDR3 amino acids: CASRGGHRDGYTF. In nucleotides, the CDR3 is TGTGCCAGCAGAGGGGGACACAGGGATGGCTACACCTTC.

The rearrangement uses TRBV30 and TRBJ2-2; TRBD1 agrees at 7 bases. V shed 5 bases and J 6 bases; nucleotides not matched to a gene: 12. The CDR3 is 15 amino acids. The germline V gene has CDR1 GTSNPN and CDR2 SVGIG (reference sequence). The CDR3 region is CAWVDRLREAGELFF. For the CDR3, the DNA is TGTGCCTGGGTGGACAGGCTCCGAGAAGCCGGGGAGCTGTTTTTT. The variable domain in full, completed from reference TRBV30 and TRBJ2-2, reads SQTIHQWPATLVQPVGSPLSLECTVEGTSNPNLYWYRQAAGRGLQLLFYSVGIGQISSEVPQNLSASRPQDRQFILSSKKLLLSDSGFYLCAWVDRLREAGELFFGEGSRLTVL.

This chain joins TRBV30 and TRBJ1-1, with a weak D call TRBD1 (6 bases). The V end was cut by 0 bases, the J end by 7 bases, with 9 bases between. Germline CDR1 GTSNPN, CDR2 SVGIG (reference sequence). This CDR3 comprises 12 residues. The CDR3 here is CAWSVMDSEAFF. DNA of the CDR3: TGTGCCTGGAGTGTGATGGACAGTGAAGCTTTCTTT.

The chain carries TRBV30 and TRBJ2-7; D is unclear. V was shortened by 1 base and J by 6 bases, with 10 bases between the two germline ends. The CDR3 runs to 12 residues. The V gene's germline CDR1 is GTSNPN and CDR2 SVGIG (reference sequence). The CDR3 DNA reads as TGTGCCTGGAGTGGAGGTCGGGTCGAGCAGTACTTC. Amino acids: CAWSGGRVEQYF.

Note on this clone: The junction departs from the called germline gene at one end, perhaps through a read error. The rearrangement links TRBV5-4 to TRBJ2-1; TRBD1 agrees at 8 bases. The CDR3 is 14 residues long. CDR1 and CDR2 (germline): SGHNT, YYREEE (reference sequence). Here the CDR3 reads CASSLGGQETGEIF. CDR3 nucleotide sequence: TGTGCCAGCAGCTTAGGGGGACAGGAGACAGGGGAGATCTTC.

The chain is built from TRBV2 and TRBJ1-1, with 8 positions matching TRBD1. The trim removed 4 bases at V and 4 bases at J, leaving 5 bases unmatched. Germline values: CDR1 SNHLY, CDR2 FYNNEI. The CDR3 is 14 residues long. CDR3 coding DNA: TGTGCCAGCAGTGGAGGACAGGGAAGCACTGAAGCTTTCTTT. Protein product: CASSGGQGSTEAFF.

This chain uses TRBV5-1 with TRBJ2-1, with D perhaps matching TRBD2 (6 bases). CDR1 and CDR2 from the germline V gene are SGHRS and YFSETQ. V shed 0 bases and J shed 4 bases, with 20 bases lying between them. This CDR3 has 18 amino acids. DNA of the CDR3: TGCGCCAGCAGCTTGGGCCTCCAGGCGGGGAAAATTTACAATGAGCAGTTCTTC. Encoded protein: CASSLGLQAGKIYNEQFF.

This sequence joins TRBV7-9 and TRBJ1-1; D uncertain. With 5 bases removed from V and 4 bases from J, the gap between germline ends came to 11 bases. Germline loops: CDR1 SEHNR, CDR2 FQNEAQ (reference sequence). This CDR3 spans 13 amino acids. The CDR3 here is CASSQGSFTEAFF. The CDR3 DNA sequence: TGTGCCAGCAGCCAAGGGTCTTTCACTGAAGCTTTCTTT.